These T cell receptor beta chains were read from a single sample in a study of cytomegalovirus exposure and HLA in healthy donors. Libraries were prepared by immunoSEQ multiplex PCR; TCRdb keeps only in-frame clonotypes and omits some of them. The sample carries around 190,000 clones, 75% to 85% recorded once. The sample comprised PBMCs. These receptors were collected from a woman aged 25 to 39 in good health and CMV-seropositive. CDR3s include the opening cysteine and the closing phenylalanine or tryptophan. D genes are given only for firm matches.

CDR3nt | CDR3aa | len | j_gene | d_gene | v_gene
TGTGCCAGCAGCTCACCGGGACTAGCGGGAGGGCCCTACGAGCAGTACTTC | CASSSPGLAGGPYEQYF | 17 | TRBJ2-7 | TRBD2 | TRBV7-2
TGTGCCAGCAGCTTAGAACAGGGGTCTACCTACGAGCAGTACTTC | CASSLEQGSTYEQYF | 15 | TRBJ2-7 | TRBD1 | TRBV7-6
TGTGCCAGCAGCCGGACAGGGAATGAGCAGTTCTTC | CASSRTGNEQFF | 12 | TRBJ2-1 | TRBD1 | TRBV7-9
TGTGCCAGTAGTATAACAGGCCTTAATGAAAAACTGTTTTTT | CASSITGLNEKLFF | 14 | TRBJ1-4 | NA | TRBV19
TGTGCCAGCAGCTTAACGGGGGCCGGGGAGCTGTTTTTT | CASSLTGAGELFF | 13 | TRBJ2-2 | NA | TRBV7-9
TGCGCCAGCAGCTACCCACAGGGACAGGCAAGAAATGAGCAGTTCTTC | CASSYPQGQARNEQFF | 16 | TRBJ2-1 | TRBD1 | TRBV5-1
TGTGCCAGCAGCTTAGTAGTTATGGGGCCAAACATTCAGTACTTC | CASSLVVMGPNIQYF | 15 | TRBJ2-4 | NA | TRBV11-2
TGTGCCAGCAGTGAAGGGGCCCCCAGACAGGGCTACGAGCAGTACTTC | CASSEGAPRQGYEQYF | 16 | TRBJ2-7 | TRBD1 | TRBV2
TGCGCCAGCAGCCGGACAGGGGGGAGCTCTGGAAACACCATATATTTT | CASSRTGGSSGNTIYF | 16 | TRBJ1-3 | TRBD1 | TRBV4-1
TGTGCCAGCAGCTTTGGACTAGCGGACGTAGCCAAAAACATTCAGTACTTC | CASSFGLADVAKNIQYF | 17 | TRBJ2-4 | TRBD2 | TRBV5-4
TGTGCCAGCAGGATCCACAGGGGTCCCGACAATGAGCAGTTCTTC | CASRIHRGPDNEQFF | 15 | TRBJ2-1 | TRBD1 | TRBV6-5
TGTGCCAGCAGCGAAACAGGGGGATACTCCACTGAAGCTTTCTTT | CASSETGGYSTEAFF | 15 | TRBJ1-1 | TRBD1 | TRBV7-9
TGCGCCAGCAGCCTTTCCCTCCCGAGCTCTGGGGCCAACGTCCTGACTTTC | CASSLSLPSSGANVLTF | 17 | TRBJ2-6 | NA | TRBV4-3